One and the same sample provided the 11 T cell receptor beta chains below, sequenced in a study of T cell responses to AZD1222 COVID-19 vaccine. Profiling relied on immunoSEQ multiplex PCR, and the TCRdb table lists in-frame clones only, not all of them. The sample carries more than 95,000 clones, around 84% recorded once. Specimen: peripheral blood, collected 28 days after the second AZD1222 dose. The origin of the receptors is an adult who received the AZD1222 COVID-19 vaccine.

The V call is TRBV21-1, the J call TRBJ1-6. TRBV21-1 is recorded as a pseudogene. The CDR3 extends over 17 amino acids. The CDR3 nucleotides are TGTGCCAGCAGCAAATTGGGACCTCGTCCCCCAAATTCACCCCTCCACTTT. Amino acids: CASSKLGPRPPNSPLHF.

This chain connects TRBV7-2 to TRBJ1-2; maybe TRBD1 (6 bases). Trimming took 6 bases from V and 4 from J, leaving 21 bases between them. This CDR3 has 16 amino acids. Germline CDR1 reads SGHTA; CDR2 reads FQGNSA. CDR3 residues: CASSLASGTGLYGYTF. Here the CDR3 DNA reads TGTGCCAGCAGTCTAGCTAGCGGTACAGGGCTCTATGGCTACACCTTC.

This sequence joins TRBV6-5 and TRBJ2-7; TRBD1 aligns across 7 bases. CDR1 is MNHEY and CDR2 is SVGAGI in the germline V gene. V lost 0 bases to trimming and J lost 5 bases; unmatched junction nucleotides: 10. This CDR3 has 16 amino acids. The CDR3 loop reads CASSYSGEGARHEQYF. The DNA of the CDR3 is TGTGCCAGCAGTTACTCAGGTGAGGGGGCGAGGCACGAGCAGTACTTC.

CDR3 sequence reads: CATSSRDRGDQPQHF. CDR3 coding DNA: TGTGCCACCAGCAGTCGGGACAGGGGGGATCAGCCCCAGCATTTT. V gene TRBV15 combines with J gene TRBJ1-5; 11 bases fit TRBD1. The germline V gene encodes CDR1 LNHNV and CDR2 YYDKDF (reference sequence). The ends lost 3 bases at V and 5 bases at J; junction bases unmatched: 3. The CDR3 spans 15 residues.

The V gene is TRBV7-3, the J gene TRBJ2-7, with D unclear. Trimming shortened V by 5 bases and J by 0 bases, and 14 bases separated the two germline ends. Per germline, CDR1 SGHTA and CDR2 FQGTGA. The CDR3 runs to 15 residues. CDR3 sequence: CASSPSRSSSYEQYF. CDR3 coding DNA: TGTGCCAGCAGCCCCAGCCGGTCTAGCTCCTACGAGCAGTACTTC.

In its sample, this clone was seen once. The chain employs TRBV9 and TRBJ1-1; D is unresolved. V was pared by 3 bases and J by 1 base, with 7 bases between. The germline V gene has CDR1 SGDLS and CDR2 YYNGEE. This CDR3 spans 13 amino acids. The CDR3 nucleotides read TGTGCCAGCAGCGCGACACAGAACACTGAAGCTTTCTTT. Encoded protein: CASSATQNTEAFF.

This clone has only a few counts. The rearrangement links TRBV30 to TRBJ1-2; 11 bases fit TRBD1. This CDR3 contains 14 residues. With 1 base clipped from V and 6 bases from J, the junction kept 4 bases outside the gene matches. Germline assignment: CDR1 GTSNPN and CDR2 SVGIG (reference sequence). The CDR3 protein is CAWSGTGGGHGYTF. The DNA of the CDR3 is TGTGCCTGGAGTGGGACAGGGGGCGGTCATGGCTACACCTTC.

V gene TRBV6-5 combines with J gene TRBJ1-2, with 8 bases identical to TRBD1. Germline CDR1 MNHEY, CDR2 SVGAGI. There are 15 residues in the CDR3. J was trimmed by 3 bases and V by 5 bases; bases with no gene match: 8. CDR3 in DNA: TGTGCCAGCAGTCCGACAGGGGCATCGGACTATGGCTACACCTTC. Amino acid sequence: CASSPTGASDYGYTF.

The chain is built from TRBV6-4 and TRBJ1-2; D call uncertain. This CDR3 region has 14 residues. CDR1 and CDR2 from the germline V gene are MRHNA and SNTAGT. The ends were cut back, 3 bases at V and 8 bases at J, with 16 bases in the middle. CDR3 bases: TGTGCCAGCAGTGATAAGGGATCCGGAATGGGCTACACCTTC. Translation gives CASSDKGSGMGYTF.

The rearrangement joins TRBV7-2 to TRBJ2-4; 9 nucleotides align to TRBD2. The V and J ends lost 6 bases and 7 bases, in that order; junction bases with no gene match: 4. The CDR3 loop spans 13 amino acids. Germline loops: CDR1 SGHTA, CDR2 FQGNSA. The CDR3 region has the DNA TGTGCCAGCAGACCCGGACTAGCGAACATTCAGTACTTC. As protein: CASRPGLANIQYF.

The V and J genes are TRBV30 and TRBJ1-3, with TRBD1 matching over 9 bases. The CDR3 is 15 residues long. V lost 8 bases to trimming and J lost 0 bases; unmatched junction nucleotides: 8. Germline assignment: CDR1 GTSNPN and CDR2 SVGIG (reference sequence). CDR3 residues: CAGLDRGGSGNTIYF. CDR3 nucleotide sequence: TGTGCCGGACTGGACAGGGGAGGCTCTGGAAACACCATATATTTT.